A single sample is the source of the 16 T cell receptor beta chains below, sequenced in a study of T cell responses to AZD1222 COVID-19 vaccine. Produced via immunoSEQ multiplex PCR; TCRdb's table is partial and in-frame only. Altogether 70,000 or so clones are present, about three quarters being singletons, with the ten largest covering 12%. Sequencing was performed on peripheral blood, taken on day 0 of AZD1222 vaccination. Every receptor here comes from an adult in good health.

This chain links TRBV23-1 with TRBJ1-2; 9 nucleotides align to TRBD1. TRBV23-1 is classed as an ORF, of uncertain function. With 3 bases clipped from V and 0 bases from J, the junction kept 14 bases outside the gene matches. The CDR3 runs 19 residues. CDR3 sequence: CASSQFMAQGAIPNYGYTF. The CDR3 DNA reads TGCGCCAGCAGTCAGTTCATGGCACAGGGGGCGATCCCTAACTATGGCTACACCTTC.

The V gene is TRBV21-1, the J gene TRBJ1-4. TRBV21-1 is listed as a pseudogene. This CDR3 has 15 residues. The CDR3 DNA reads TGTGCCAGCAGCAAAGTTACAGAGGCTAATGAAAAACTGTTTTTT. Protein product: CASSKVTEANEKLFF.

This chain links TRBV5-1 with TRBJ2-7, with 8 bases aligning to TRBD1. Germline CDR1 and CDR2: SGHRS and YFSETQ. The CDR3 has 15 amino acids. Unmatched junction bases numbered 9, after V lost 3 bases and J lost 4 bases. For the CDR3, the DNA is TGCGCCAGCAGCTGGGGGACAGGACAAATTTACGAGCAGTACTTC. It yields the protein CASSWGTGQIYEQYF.

The CDR3 coding sequence is TGTGCCAGCTCACCAGGGGGGCCTAGCAATCAGCCCCAGCATTTT. It specifies CASSPGGPSNQPQHF. This chain connects TRBV18 to TRBJ1-5; tentatively, D is TRBD1 (6 bases). The V gene lost 2 bases and the J gene lost 0 bases, with 8 bases spanning the gap. The CDR3 sequence is 15 residues long. CDR1 KGHSH and CDR2 LQKENI come from the germline V gene.

The genes are TRBV5-1 and TRBJ2-1; D tentatively reads TRBD1 or TRBD2 (5 bases each). There are 15 residues in the CDR3. Germline V gives CDR1 SGHRS, CDR2 YFSETQ. V lost 1 base, J lost 5 bases, and 13 bases lay in between. The CDR3 spells CASSLLGERHNEQFF. CDR3 sequence (DNA): TGCGCCAGCAGCTTGTTGGGGGAGAGACACAATGAGCAGTTCTTC.

The chain is built from TRBV3-1 (or the pseudogene TRBV3-2) and TRBJ1-1, with TRBD1 identical over 10 bases. The CDR3 totals 15 residues. Germline CDR1 and CDR2: LGHDT and YNNKEL (reference sequence). The ends lost 4 bases at V and 5 bases at J; junction bases unmatched: 7. The CDR3 sequence is CASSPRQGARTEAFF. Written as DNA, the CDR3 is TGTGCCAGCAGCCCGAGACAGGGGGCGAGGACTGAAGCTTTCTTT.

The chain has TRBV10-3 and TRBJ1-2; perhaps TRBD1 as D (5 bases). From germline, CDR1 is ENHRY and CDR2 SYGVKD. V shed 2 bases and J shed 2 bases, with 12 bases lying between them. The length of the CDR3 is 15 residues. CDR3 loop: CAISEPTTVNYGYTF. The CDR3 coding sequence is TGTGCCATCAGTGAGCCGACGACAGTCAACTATGGCTACACCTTC.

This clone was detected only once. V and J are TRBV24-1 and TRBJ2-2; 10 bases match TRBD1. The germline V gene encodes CDR1 KGHDR and CDR2 SFDVKD. V shed 4 bases and J 2 bases; nucleotides not matched to a gene: 18. This CDR3 has 21 amino acids. In nucleotides, the CDR3 is TGTGCCACCAGTGACTCACCGTACCTCGCCGGGACAGGGGTTAACACCGGGGAGCTGTTTTTT. Translating it yields CATSDSPYLAGTGVNTGELFF.

The chain recombines TRBV19 with TRBJ1-1; D uncertain. Per germline, CDR1 LNHDA and CDR2 SQIVND (reference sequence). V lost 5 bases and J lost 7, with 8 bases in between. The CDR3 has 11 residues. CDR3 sequence: CASSASYEAFF. CDR3 bases: TGTGCCAGTAGTGCCTCATATGAAGCTTTCTTT. The full variable domain, completed using reference TRBV19 and TRBJ1-1, is DGGITQSPKYLFRKEGQNVTLSCEQNLNHDAMYWYRQDPGQGLRLIYYSQIVNDFQKGDIAEGYSVSREKKESFPLTVTSAQKNPTAFYLCASSASYEAFFGQGTRLTVV.

The chain joins TRBV6-2 or TRBV6-3 to TRBJ1-5; 7 nucleotides line up with TRBD1. The CDR3 runs to 15 residues. The ends lost 5 bases at V and 2 bases at J; junction bases unmatched: 6. Germline V gene sequence: CDR1 MNHEY, CDR2 SVGEGT. For the CDR3, the DNA is TGTGCCAGCAGTCCAACAGGGGAAGGCAATCAGCCCCAGCATTTT. It yields the protein CASSPTGEGNQPQHF.

The V gene is TRBV5-5, the J gene TRBJ1-2; TRBD1 matches 7 bases. CDR3 length equals 13 residues. Unmatched junction bases numbered 3, after V lost 2 bases and J lost 5 bases. From germline, CDR1 is SGHKS and CDR2 YYEKEE (reference sequence). The chain's CDR3 is CASSLGTDYGYTF. The CDR3 DNA follows: TGTGCCAGCAGCTTAGGGACAGATTATGGCTACACCTTC.

The chain has TRBV2 and TRBJ2-2, with 7 bases identical to TRBD1. CDR3 size: 13 residues. The J segment lost 6 bases and the V segment lost 6 bases, leaving 4 bases of the junction unmatched. Germline CDR1 reads SNHLY; CDR2 reads FYNNEI. The CDR3 DNA reads as TGTGCCAGCAGCCTAGGGGGCCCCGGGGAGCTGTTTTTT. Amino acids: CASSLGGPGELFF.

This clone was counted a single time. Other DNA sequences in the sample encode the same CDR3. V usage is TRBV7-9 and J usage is TRBJ2-2, with D maybe TRBD2 (7 bases). The CDR3 is 14 amino acids. V lost 0 bases and J lost 6, with 8 bases in between. Germline lookup yields CDR1 SEHNR and CDR2 FQNEAQ (reference sequence). The CDR3 coding sequence is TGTGCCAGCAGCTTAGCAGGGGGGGCCGGGGAGCTGTTTTTT. It translates to CASSLAGGAGELFF.

This clone was detected a few times. This chain uses TRBV5-4 with TRBJ2-5, with TRBD2 matching over 10 bases. The germline CDR1 and CDR2 sequences are SGHNT and YYREEE (reference sequence). There are 14 residues in the CDR3. Germline trimming cut 4 bases from V and 4 bases from J; bases unmatched to any gene: 4. The CDR3 nucleotides read TGTGCCAGCAGCAACAGCGGGGGGGCAGAGACCCAGTACTTC. The encoded protein is CASSNSGGAETQYF.

The CDR3 sequence: CASRLGGNNEQFF. The CDR3 nucleotides read TGTGCCAGCAGGTTGGGAGGAAACAATGAGCAGTTCTTC. The J gene is TRBJ2-1, the V gene TRBV27; possible D gene TRBD2, 6 bases. Trimming left V 6 bases short and J 5 bases short, with 11 bases between. The germline V gene encodes CDR1 MNHEY and CDR2 SMNVEV (reference sequence). The CDR3 has 13 residues.

The chain carries TRBV4-1 and TRBJ2-5; no clear D. The CDR3 contains 13 residues. Germline values: CDR1 MGHRA, CDR2 YSYEKL. The germline V and J ends were trimmed by 4 bases and 5 bases, with 11 bases remaining between them. The CDR3 nucleotides are TGCGCCAGCAGCCCCCAGCCCAGGGAGACCCAGTACTTC. This translates into CASSPQPRETQYF.